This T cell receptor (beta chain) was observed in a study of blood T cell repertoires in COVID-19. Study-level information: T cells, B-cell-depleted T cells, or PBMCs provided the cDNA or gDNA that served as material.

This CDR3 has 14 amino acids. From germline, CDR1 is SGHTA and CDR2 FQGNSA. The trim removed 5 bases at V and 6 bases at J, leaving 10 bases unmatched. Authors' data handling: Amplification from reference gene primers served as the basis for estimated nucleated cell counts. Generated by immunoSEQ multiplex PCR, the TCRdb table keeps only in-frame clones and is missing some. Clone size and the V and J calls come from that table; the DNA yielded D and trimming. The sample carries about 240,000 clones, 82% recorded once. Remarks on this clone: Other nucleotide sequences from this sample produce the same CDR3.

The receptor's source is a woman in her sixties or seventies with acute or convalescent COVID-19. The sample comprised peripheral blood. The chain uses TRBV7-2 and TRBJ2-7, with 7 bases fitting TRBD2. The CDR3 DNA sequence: TGTGCCAGCAGCCCCGCCCGGACTAGAGGCGAGCAGTACTTC. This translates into CASSPARTRGEQYF.